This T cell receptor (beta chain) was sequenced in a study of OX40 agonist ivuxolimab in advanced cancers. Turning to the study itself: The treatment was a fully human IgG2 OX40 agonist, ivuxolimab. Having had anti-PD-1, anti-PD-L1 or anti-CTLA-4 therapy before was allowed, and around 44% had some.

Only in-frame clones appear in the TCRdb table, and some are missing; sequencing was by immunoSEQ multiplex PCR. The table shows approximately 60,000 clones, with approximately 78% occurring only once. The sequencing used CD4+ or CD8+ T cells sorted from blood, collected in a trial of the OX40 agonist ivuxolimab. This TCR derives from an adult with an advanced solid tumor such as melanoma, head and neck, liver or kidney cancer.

The CDR3 protein is CASSSGQLAPGELFF. The CDR3 DNA sequence: TGTGCCAGCAGCTCTGGACAGCTGGCCCCCGGGGAGCTGTTTTTT. The rearrangement uses TRBV2 and TRBJ2-2; D is perhaps TRBD1 (6 bases). Deletions cut 6 bases from V and 6 bases from J, with 17 bases between. Germline loops: CDR1 SNHLY, CDR2 FYNNEI. The CDR3 covers 15 residues.